Sequencing of this T cell receptor (beta chain) was carried out in a study of T cells in localized non-small cell lung cancer. Generated by immunoSEQ multiplex PCR, the TCRdb table keeps only in-frame clones and is missing some. The profile covers about 43,000 clones, with over 75% appearing a single time and 10% to 13% taken by the ten largest. This clone was seen a single time. Germline V gene lookup returns CDR1 SNHLY and CDR2 FYNNEI. The CDR3 extends over 15 amino acids. The V segment lost 6 bases and the J segment 4 bases; nucleotides outside the gene matches: 6. The source material was PBMCs, sampled before any cancer treatment. The chain links TRBV2 to TRBJ2-1, with 10 bases lining up with TRBD2. The receptor comes from a woman between 35 and 70 years old with stage II lung adenocarcinoma. In DNA form, the CDR3 reads TGTGCCAGCAGGGGCCTAGCGGGAGCGTACAATGAGCAGTTCTTC. Protein sequence: CASRGLAGAYNEQFF.